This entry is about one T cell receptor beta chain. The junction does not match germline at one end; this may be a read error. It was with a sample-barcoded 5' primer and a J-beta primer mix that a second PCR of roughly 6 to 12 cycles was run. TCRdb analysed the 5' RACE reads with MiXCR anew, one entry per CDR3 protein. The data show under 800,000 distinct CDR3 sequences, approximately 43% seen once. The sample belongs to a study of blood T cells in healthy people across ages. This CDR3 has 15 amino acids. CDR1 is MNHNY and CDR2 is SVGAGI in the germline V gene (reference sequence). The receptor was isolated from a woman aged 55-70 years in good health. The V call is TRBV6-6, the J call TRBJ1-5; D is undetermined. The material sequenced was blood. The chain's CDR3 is CATAPQLYSNQPQHF. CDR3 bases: TGTGCCACAGCCCCACAGCTATATAGCAATCAGCCTCAGCATTTT.